The 3 T cell receptor beta chains listed next were all sequenced from one sample in a study of T cells after yellow fever vaccination. TCRdb reprocessed the 5' RACE reads via MiXCR and lists one record per CDR3 protein. The sample yields 120,000 to 150,000 distinct CDR3 sequences, 7.7% seen once. This sample comprised CD4+ T cells sorted from PBMCs, obtained 5 days after the yellow fever booster vaccination. The source of these receptors is a man under 40 who received the YFV17D yellow fever vaccine.

In this sample, this clonotype turned up many times. V usage is TRBV27 and J usage is TRBJ2-2, with D tentatively TRBD1 (5 bases). Germline CDR1 is MNHEY and CDR2 is SMNVEV (reference sequence). The CDR3 is 12 residues long. V lost 8 bases, J lost 8 bases, and 12 bases lay in between. In DNA form, the CDR3 reads TGTGCCAGCGCCAGGGTCGCGGGGGAGCTGTTTTTT. Its protein product is CASARVAGELFF.

About this clonotype itself: Possible read error: a much larger clone is one base away. This chain uses TRBV7-2 with TRBJ2-7; 8 bases are a match to TRBD1. The CDR3 has 15 residues. J lost 4 bases, V lost 1 base, and 6 bases had no gene match. Germline CDR1 SGHTA, CDR2 FQGNSA. The CDR3 nucleotides read TGTGCCAGCAGCTTAGTTACGACAGGGGAATACGAGCAGTACTTC. Residues: CASSLVTTGEYEQYF.

This clonotype was observed at least ten times. The chain couples TRBV7-8 to TRBJ2-5; D ambiguous. Trimming pared 6 bases from V and 5 bases from J, leaving 10 bases between. CDR1 SGHVS and CDR2 FQNEAQ come from the germline V gene. CDR3 length: 12 residues. CDR3 amino acids: CASRTLGETQYF. CDR3 in DNA: TGTGCCAGCAGAACTCTCGGGGAGACCCAGTACTTC.